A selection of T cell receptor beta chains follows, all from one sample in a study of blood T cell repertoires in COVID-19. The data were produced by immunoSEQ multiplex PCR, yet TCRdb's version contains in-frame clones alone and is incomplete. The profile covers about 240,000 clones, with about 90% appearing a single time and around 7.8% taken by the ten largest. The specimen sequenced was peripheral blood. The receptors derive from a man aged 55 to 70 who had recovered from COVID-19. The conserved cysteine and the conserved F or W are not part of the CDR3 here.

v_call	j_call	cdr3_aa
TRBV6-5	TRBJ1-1	ASSKNMNTEAF
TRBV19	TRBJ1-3	ASSIWSSSGNTIY
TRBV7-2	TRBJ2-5	ASSRAPGETQY
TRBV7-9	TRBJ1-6	ASSLSLSSPLH
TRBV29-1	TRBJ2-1	SVGPEVYSEQF
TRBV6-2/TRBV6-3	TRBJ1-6	ASSRGGNSPLH
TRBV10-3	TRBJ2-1	AIRPRQASSYNEQF
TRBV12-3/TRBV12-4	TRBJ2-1	ASSSQGEEQF
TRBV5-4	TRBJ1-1	ASSGSLTHRTEAF
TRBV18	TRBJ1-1	ASSRAGGNTEAF
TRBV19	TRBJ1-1	ASSYRAIQGEAF
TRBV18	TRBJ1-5	ASSSRGDSNQPQH
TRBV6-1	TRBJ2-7	ASSSYRGYEQY
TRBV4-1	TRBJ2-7	ASSQGEDGDSKQY
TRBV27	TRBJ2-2	ASSLLSARANTGELF
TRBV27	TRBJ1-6	ASSLTGPRGSPLH
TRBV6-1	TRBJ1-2	ASSEMRTGLYGYT
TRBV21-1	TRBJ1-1	ASSRDTGS
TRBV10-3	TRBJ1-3	AISDMQGGGNTIY
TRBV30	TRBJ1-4	AWSFFRGPGEKLF
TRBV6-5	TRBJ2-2	ASTPRQGNTGELF
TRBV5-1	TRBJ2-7	ASSLESGTGLYEQY
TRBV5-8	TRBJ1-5	ASSRGQRLNSNQPQH
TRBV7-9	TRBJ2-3	ASSRTSGGLTDTQY
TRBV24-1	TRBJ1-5	ATSEAGYSNQPQH
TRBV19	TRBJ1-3	ASSIQGRNSGNTIY
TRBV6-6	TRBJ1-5	ASSPTVYSNQPQH
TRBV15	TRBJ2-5	ATSRESRGQETQY
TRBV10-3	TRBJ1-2	AISEPYQGQGGYT
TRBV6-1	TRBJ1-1	ASSETQGYDTEAF
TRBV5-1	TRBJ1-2	ASSPAPGTNYGYT
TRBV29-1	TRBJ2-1	SVVTGLNEQF
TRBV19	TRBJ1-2	ASSTLLPYGYT
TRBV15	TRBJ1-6	ATSRGGSSNGLH
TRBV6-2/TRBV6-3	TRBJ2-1	ASSYSSKTGPTYNEQF
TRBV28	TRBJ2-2	ASRVFGTRNTGELF
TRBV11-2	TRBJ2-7	ASSYSRQGRGSYEQY
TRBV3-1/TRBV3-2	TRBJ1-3	ASSQERDFPGTGWWSGNTIY
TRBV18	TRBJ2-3	ASSPRDTQY
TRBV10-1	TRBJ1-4	ASKGTGPNEKLF
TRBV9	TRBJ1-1	ASSGQGFGTEAF
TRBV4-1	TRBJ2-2	ASSQSQGNTGELF